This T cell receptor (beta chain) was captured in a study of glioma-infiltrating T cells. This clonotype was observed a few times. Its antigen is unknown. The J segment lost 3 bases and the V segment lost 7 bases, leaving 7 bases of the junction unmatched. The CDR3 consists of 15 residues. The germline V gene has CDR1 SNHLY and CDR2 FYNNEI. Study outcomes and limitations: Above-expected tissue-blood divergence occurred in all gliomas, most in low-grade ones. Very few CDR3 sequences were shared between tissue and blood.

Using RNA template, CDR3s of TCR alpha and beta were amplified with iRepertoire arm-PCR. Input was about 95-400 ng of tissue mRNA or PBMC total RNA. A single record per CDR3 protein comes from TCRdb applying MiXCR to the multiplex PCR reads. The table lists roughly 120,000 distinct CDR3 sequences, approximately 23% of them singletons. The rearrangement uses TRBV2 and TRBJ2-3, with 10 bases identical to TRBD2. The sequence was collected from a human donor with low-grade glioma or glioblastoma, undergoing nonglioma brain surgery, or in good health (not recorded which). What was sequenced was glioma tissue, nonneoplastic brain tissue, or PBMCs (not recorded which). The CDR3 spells CASILLAGSTDTQYF. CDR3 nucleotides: TGTGCCAGCATTTTACTAGCGGGGTCGACAGATACGCAGTATTTT.